The present entry profiles one T cell receptor (beta chain) with its context. This sample is drawn from a study of shared clonotypes between healthy human individuals. None of the donors, who were healthy HIV-negative adults, had recently had acute infections or vaccinations. Caucasian adults residing in Nashville, Tennessee made up all the donors. A CD45RA-negative memory subset and a CD45RA+ naive subset were separated from the CD4+ cells. The CDR3 spans 17 residues. From germline, CDR1 is SGHTA and CDR2 FQGTGA. Deletions cut 2 bases from V and 12 bases from J, with 26 bases between. Profiling relied on immunoSEQ multiplex PCR, and the TCRdb table lists in-frame clones only, not all of them. The table lists roughly 1 million clones, 75% to 80% of them singletons.

The receptor's source is a man in his late teens or twenties in good health. Some clones in this sample may be carry-over from other donors' samples. Sequencing was done on a sample of memory CD4+ T cells from PBMCs. Subset specified: CD45RA-negative fraction. V usage is TRBV7-3 and J usage is TRBJ2-1; possible D gene TRBD1, 5 bases. CDR3 sequence reads: CASSLHQGNAVRSVQFF. Written as DNA, the CDR3 is TGTGCCAGCAGCTTACACCAGGGTAACGCGGTCCGGAGCGTGCAGTTCTTC.